The 21 T cell receptor beta chains below come from one sample, sequenced in a study of cytomegalovirus exposure and HLA in healthy donors. Amplification used 60 Vbeta primers and 13 Jbeta primers. Repertoires were generated with immunoSEQ multiplex PCR, while TCRdb's copy carries only in-frame clones and drops some. Of under 150,000 clones in the sample, approximately 80% are singletons; the top ten hold about 6.8%. What was sequenced was PBMCs. Every receptor here comes from a woman in her forties in good health and CMV-seropositive.

The CDR3 nucleotides are TGTGCCAGCAGCTTCACTAGCGGCTCGTACAATGAGCAGTTCTTC. Translation: CASSFTSGSYNEQFF. The rearrangement links TRBV7-9 to TRBJ2-1; 8 bases agree with TRBD2. The CDR3 covers 15 residues. The V gene end was trimmed by 3 bases and the J gene end by 4 bases; junction bases not matched to a gene: 5. Germline CDR1 and CDR2: SEHNR and FQNEAQ (reference sequence).

V gene TRBV6-5 combines with J gene TRBJ2-7; 7 nucleotides line up with TRBD2. V lost 1 base to trimming and J lost 5 bases; unmatched junction nucleotides: 8. The CDR3 runs to 15 residues. CDR1 is MNHEY and CDR2 is SVGAGI in the germline V gene. CDR3 loop: CASSYLSSGEDEQYF. CDR3 nucleotides: TGTGCCAGCAGTTACTTGTCTAGCGGAGAGGACGAGCAGTACTTC.

This chain uses TRBV4-1 with TRBJ2-7; 9 bases are a match to TRBD1. Germline V gene lookup returns CDR1 MGHRA and CDR2 YSYEKL. V lost 3 bases to trimming and J lost 4 bases; unmatched junction nucleotides: 4. This CDR3 comprises 14 residues. CDR3 protein: CASSQDRGYYEQYF. Here the CDR3 DNA reads TGCGCCAGCAGCCAGGACAGGGGATATTACGAGCAGTACTTC.

The chain links TRBV6-6 to TRBJ2-6; no firm D call. Germline V gene lookup returns CDR1 MNHNY and CDR2 SVGAGI (reference sequence). The length of the CDR3 is 16 residues. The ends were cut back, 2 bases at V and 0 bases at J, with 8 bases in the middle. Here the CDR3 DNA reads TGTGCCAGCAGTTACAACAGACCCTCTGGGGCCAACGTCCTGACTTTC. It translates to CASSYNRPSGANVLTF.

The chain joins TRBV7-2 to TRBJ2-7, with 7 nucleotides matching TRBD2. The V gene's germline CDR1 is SGHTA and CDR2 FQGNSA. V lost 7 bases, J lost 4 bases, and 13 bases stayed unmatched. The CDR3 has 15 residues. The CDR3: CASTRTSGASYEQYF. CDR3 nucleotide sequence: TGTGCCAGCACTCGGACCAGCGGGGCTTCATACGAGCAGTACTTC.

The rearrangement joins TRBV5-1 to TRBJ2-7; 8 bases align to TRBD1. Looked up from germline, CDR1 is SGHRS and CDR2 is YFSETQ. The CDR3 has 13 residues. With V trimmed by 7 bases and J by 3 bases, 6 bases remained unmatched. Here the CDR3 reads CASAGQDNYEQYF. The DNA of the CDR3 is TGCGCCAGCGCGGGACAGGATAACTACGAGCAGTACTTC.

The chain links TRBV11-1 to TRBJ2-3; D unclear. Germline CDR1 is SGHAT and CDR2 is FQDESV (reference sequence). V shed 0 bases and J shed 4 bases, with 11 bases lying between them. The CDR3 spans 15 residues. The CDR3 reads CASSLAAHSPDTQYF. CDR3 nucleotides: TGTGCCAGCAGCTTAGCAGCCCACTCCCCAGATACGCAGTATTTT.

In this sample, this clone turned up once. The chain carries TRBV10-3 and TRBJ2-7; no clear D. The length of the CDR3 is 15 residues. Germline values: CDR1 ENHRY, CDR2 SYGVKD. Trimming took 4 bases from V and 5 from J, leaving 18 bases between them. The CDR3 nucleotides are TGTGCCATCAGTGCTCAGGCCGCAGGTGTCAACGAGCAGTACTTC. This encodes CAISAQAAGVNEQYF.

V and J are TRBV19 and TRBJ1-5; no reliable D call. The CDR3 contains 20 residues. The V gene's germline CDR1 is LNHDA and CDR2 SQIVND (reference sequence). The V gene lost 2 bases and the J gene lost 0 bases, with 23 bases spanning the gap. CDR3 sequence: CASSIWREAGYGDSNQPQHF. Written as DNA, the CDR3 is TGTGCCAGTAGTATATGGAGGGAGGCGGGATATGGGGATAGCAATCAGCCCCAGCATTTT.

The CDR3 protein is CASSYSFDTGLETQYF. CDR3 DNA sequence: TGTGCCAGCAGTTACTCGTTTGATACAGGGCTAGAGACCCAGTACTTC. This chain joins TRBV6-5 and TRBJ2-5; possibly TRBD1 for D (6 bases). With 0 bases removed from V and 4 bases from J, the gap between germline ends came to 15 bases. CDR1 MNHEY and CDR2 SVGAGI come from the germline V gene. The CDR3 runs to 16 residues.

The V gene is TRBV30, the J gene TRBJ2-5, with D perhaps matching TRBD2 (5 bases). CDR3 size: 16 residues. V dropped 2 bases and J dropped 2 bases, with 18 bases sitting between them. CDR1 and CDR2 from the germline V gene are GTSNPN and SVGIG (reference sequence). CDR3 sequence (DNA): TGTGCCTGGAGTCCCCGACTACTTCCGTGGCAAGAGACCCAGTACTTC. Translating gives CAWSPRLLPWQETQYF.

J is TRBJ2-5 and V is TRBV7-9; 8 positions agree with TRBD2. The CDR3 has 12 residues. V shed 6 bases and J 5 bases; nucleotides not matched to a gene: 2. Germline CDR1 is SEHNR and CDR2 is FQNEAQ (reference sequence). The CDR3 nucleotides read TGTGCCAGCAGATCGGGGGGGGAGACCCAGTACTTC. Translating gives CASRSGGETQYF.

This chain links TRBV27 with TRBJ2-7; unclear D gene. The CDR3 covers 12 residues. V was trimmed by 3 bases and J by 3 bases, leaving 6 bases between them. CDR1 is MNHEY and CDR2 is SMNVEV in the germline V gene (reference sequence). This chain's CDR3 is CASSFLGYEQYF. In nucleotides, the CDR3 is TGTGCCAGCAGTTTTCTAGGCTACGAGCAGTACTTC.

The rearrangement links TRBV10-3 to TRBJ2-3; 8 bases align to TRBD2. Trimming removed 7 bases from V and 3 bases from J; junction bases left unmatched: 12. This CDR3 is 16 amino acids long. The germline V gene encodes CDR1 ENHRY and CDR2 SYGVKD. This CDR3 is CAITRTSSLGTDTQYF. The CDR3 DNA reads as TGTGCCATCACCCGGACTAGCAGCCTGGGGACAGATACGCAGTATTTT.

The V gene is TRBV7-2, the J gene TRBJ1-4; D not resolved. Germline-derived CDR1 and CDR2 are SGHTA and FQGNSA. Trimming stripped 5 bases from V and 8 bases from J, with 15 bases between. This CDR3 has 14 residues. CDR3 in amino acids: CASSQYIAMEKLFF. The CDR3 DNA is TGTGCCAGCAGCCAGTACATCGCAATGGAAAAACTGTTTTTT.

The chain recombines TRBV2 with TRBJ1-1; D is undetermined. CDR1 is SNHLY, CDR2 FYNNEI, per germline. Trimming shortened V by 1 base and J by 0 bases, and 9 bases separated the two germline ends. The CDR3 runs to 15 residues. CDR3 sequence (DNA): TGTGCCAGCAGTGAAGGTCCGGGGATGAACACTGAAGCTTTCTTT. It encodes CASSEGPGMNTEAFF.

The V gene is TRBV5-1, the J gene TRBJ2-7, with D tentatively TRBD1 (6 bases). Germline loops: CDR1 SGHRS, CDR2 YFSETQ. The CDR3 extends over 12 amino acids. V lost 5 bases and J lost 7, with 13 bases in between. CDR3 region: CASSEPTGEQYF. Written as DNA, the CDR3 is TGCGCCAGCAGTGAGCCCACAGGGGAGCAGTACTTC.

This chain uses TRBV5-6 with TRBJ2-3; tentative D call: TRBD2 (5 bases). V was pared by 0 bases and J by 3 bases, with 11 bases between. Germline lookup yields CDR1 SGHDT and CDR2 YYEEEE. CDR3 size: 15 residues. CDR3 nucleotides: TGTGCCAGCAGCTTGGCGGTGGGGAGTACAGATACGCAGTATTTT. Protein sequence: CASSLAVGSTDTQYF.

The rearrangement links TRBV6-4 to TRBJ2-2, with a weak D call TRBD2 (7 bases). Trimming removed 1 base at V and 2 bases at J, with 14 bases between. This CDR3 contains 17 residues. Germline V lookup: CDR1 MRHNA, CDR2 SNTAGT. CDR3 in amino acids: CASSDYYREGNTGELFF. The DNA for the CDR3 is TGTGCCAGCAGTGACTACTACAGGGAGGGAAACACCGGGGAGCTGTTTTTT.

This chain links TRBV6-1 with TRBJ1-1; 9 bases agree with TRBD1. The V segment lost 4 bases and the J segment 5 bases; nucleotides outside the gene matches: 5. This CDR3 is 14 amino acids long. In germline, CDR1 is MNHNS, CDR2 SASEGT. CDR3 protein: CASSGRDRETEAFF. In DNA, the CDR3 is TGTGCCAGCAGTGGCCGGGACAGGGAAACTGAAGCTTTCTTT.

CDR3 bases: TGTGCCAGCAGCCCGGGGACTAGCTCTTACAATGAGCAGTTCTTC. Amino acids: CASSPGTSSYNEQFF. The rearrangement links TRBV5-5 to TRBJ2-1, with TRBD2 matching 9 bases. CDR1 and CDR2 (germline): SGHKS, YYEKEE (reference sequence). V shed 4 bases and J 4 bases; nucleotides not matched to a gene: 6. The CDR3 totals 15 residues. Supplemented by reference TRBV5-5 and TRBJ2-1, the full variable domain reads DAGVTQSPTHLIKTRGQQVTLRCSPISGHKSVSWYQQVLGQGPQFIFQYYEKEERGRGNFPDRFSARQFPNYSSELNVNALLLGDSALYLCASSPGTSSYNEQFFGPGTRLTVL.